This passage covers 23 T cell receptor beta chains from one sample sequenced in a study of cytomegalovirus exposure and HLA in healthy donors. With 60 Vbeta and 13 Jbeta primers, the PCR was carried out. The protocol was immunoSEQ multiplex PCR, while the TCRdb copy is restricted to in-frame clones and leaves out a portion. The sample has tens of thousands of clones; approximately 60% are singletons. Material for sequencing was PBMCs. Source of these receptors: a boy younger than 18 in good health and CMV-seropositive.

Regarding this clone: One junction end disagrees with the germline gene, perhaps due to a read error. This sequence joins TRBV6-5 and TRBJ1-6; no firm D call. From germline, CDR1 is MNHEY and CDR2 SVGAGI. CDR3 length equals 13 residues. The CDR3 here is CASTINYNSPLNF. CDR3 nucleotides: TGTGCCAGCACCATCAACTATAATTCACCCCTCAACTTT.

The chain has TRBV5-1 and TRBJ2-2, with D perhaps matching TRBD1 (7 bases). Trimming removed 4 bases from V and 4 bases from J, with 14 bases in between. This CDR3 has 15 residues. Germline CDR1 SGHRS, CDR2 YFSETQ. CDR3 in amino acids: CASSGGGVATGELFF. CDR3 bases: TGCGCCAGCAGCGGAGGGGGCGTTGCCACCGGGGAGCTGTTTTTT. Full variable domain (missing parts from reference TRBV5-1 and TRBJ2-2): KAGVTQTPRYLIKTRGQQVTLSCSPISGHRSVSWYQQTPGQGLQFLFEYFSETQRNKGNFPGRFSGRQFSNSRSEMNVSTLELGDSALYLCASSGGGVATGELFFGEGSRLTVL.

The chain has TRBV11-2 and TRBJ1-1; D unresolved. Germline V gives CDR1 SGHAT, CDR2 FQNNGV. Trimming shortened V by 9 bases and J by 2 bases, and 13 bases separated the two germline ends. The CDR3 is 13 residues long. In DNA form, the CDR3 reads TGTGCCAGTGTTCGGGAGCTTAACACTGAAGCTTTCTTT. Translating it yields CASVRELNTEAFF.

The J gene is TRBJ1-1, the V gene TRBV25-1; a possible D gene is TRBD1 (5 bases). The CDR3 has 13 residues. Germline V lookup: CDR1 MGHDK, CDR2 SYGVNS. V lost 6 bases to trimming and J lost 1 base, with 9 bases between them. The CDR3 DNA reads TGTGCCAGCAGCAGGGCCCCGAACACTGAAGCTTTCTTT. Translated: CASSRAPNTEAFF.

The rearrangement links TRBV7-3 to TRBJ2-3, with TRBD2 matching over 7 bases. With 5 bases clipped from V and 7 bases from J, the junction kept 9 bases outside the gene matches. Germline CDR1 is SGHTA and CDR2 is FQGTGA. The CDR3 runs 14 residues. The CDR3 region has the DNA TGTGCCAGCAGCGGGGGAGGGGTCATGAATACGCAGTATTTT. Translation: CASSGGGVMNTQYF.

The chain links TRBV28 to TRBJ2-3; D might be TRBD2 (5 bases). Germline V CDR1 and CDR2: MDHEN, SYDVKM. The V and J ends lost 8 bases and 3 bases respectively, with 9 bases between them. CDR3 length equals 12 residues. This CDR3 reads CASSRTTDTQYF. In DNA form, the CDR3 reads TGTGCCAGCTCCCGGACTACAGATACGCAGTATTTT.

Only a few counts were recorded for this clone. The gene calls are TRBV19 and TRBJ1-4; perhaps TRBD1 as D (6 bases). The V and J ends lost 6 bases and 2 bases respectively, with 10 bases between them. The CDR3 covers 14 residues. The germline gives CDR1 LNHDA, CDR2 SQIVND (reference sequence). The chain's CDR3 is CASSAGVTNEKLFF. The CDR3 DNA is TGTGCCAGTAGCGCAGGGGTCACTAATGAAAAACTGTTTTTT.

A word on this clone: In the same sample, other DNA sequences code for this CDR3. V is TRBV2 and J is TRBJ1-1, with a weak D call TRBD1 (6 bases). The germline V and J ends were trimmed by 9 bases and 2 bases, with 10 bases remaining between them. This CDR3 has 12 amino acids. Germline-derived CDR1 and CDR2 are SNHLY and FYNNEI. The CDR3 reads CARGQLNTEAFF. The CDR3 bases are TGTGCCAGAGGACAGTTAAACACTGAAGCTTTCTTT.

The chain links TRBV29-1 to TRBJ1-1; a possible D gene is TRBD1 (6 bases). Germline assignment: CDR1 SQVTM and CDR2 ANQGSEA. Trimming removed 4 bases at V and 0 bases at J, with 9 bases between. This CDR3 is built from 13 residues. CDR3 protein: CSVGTDMNTEAFF. The CDR3 DNA follows: TGCAGCGTTGGGACAGACATGAACACTGAAGCTTTCTTT.

The chain uses TRBV4-3 and TRBJ2-1; D is uncertain. Deletions cut 3 bases from V and 11 bases from J, with 11 bases between. CDR3 length equals 12 residues. CDR1 and CDR2 (germline): LGHNA, YSLEER. CDR3 bases: TGCGCCAGCAGCCACAGATCGAATAAGCAGTTCTTC. Translating gives CASSHRSNKQFF.

The chain employs TRBV20-1 and TRBJ1-2; unclear D gene. CDR1 is DFQATT and CDR2 is SNEGSKA in the germline V gene (reference sequence). With 6 bases removed from V and 0 bases from J, the gap between germline ends came to 5 bases. The CDR3 is 11 residues long. In nucleotides, the CDR3 is TGCAGTGCCTACTCTAACTATGGCTACACCTTC. Translation gives CSAYSNYGYTF.

This clone was counted only a few times. This chain connects TRBV7-9 to TRBJ1-4, with 7 positions matching TRBD1. The CDR3 totals 14 residues. Trimming at V came to 5 bases and at J to 5 bases, leaving 5 bases not matched to a gene. Germline V CDR1 and CDR2: SEHNR, FQNEAQ (reference sequence). This chain's CDR3 is CASSPGTDNEKLFF. In DNA, the CDR3 is TGTGCCAGCAGCCCAGGGACAGACAATGAAAAACTGTTTTTT.

The chain joins TRBV5-3 to TRBJ1-5, with a tentative D call TRBD1 (5 bases). TRBV5-3 is labeled an ORF, and its function is uncertain. V gave up 4 bases and J gave up 6 bases, with 23 bases separating them. This CDR3 is 17 amino acids long. CDR3 sequence: CARSQRKYHRWGQPQHF. DNA of the CDR3: TGTGCCAGAAGCCAGAGAAAGTACCACAGGTGGGGTCAGCCCCAGCATTTT.

The rearrangement joins TRBV29-1 to TRBJ1-3, with a weak D call TRBD1 (5 bases). V gave up 4 bases and J gave up 0 bases, with 13 bases separating them. CDR3 length: 15 amino acids. Looked up from germline, CDR1 is SQVTM and CDR2 is ANQGSEA. In DNA, the CDR3 is TGCAGCGTTGCCTTTGGGGGGATCTCTGGAAACACCATATATTTT. It yields the protein CSVAFGGISGNTIYF.

In this sample, this clone turned up once. V gene TRBV7-3 combines with J gene TRBJ2-1; D possibly corresponds to TRBD1 (5 bases). Germline values: CDR1 SGHTA, CDR2 FQGTGA. CDR3 length equals 15 residues. Trimming pared 5 bases from V and 0 bases from J, leaving 11 bases between. For the CDR3, the DNA is TGTGCCAGCAGCCCTAGGGGCGACTCCTACAATGAGCAGTTCTTC. This gives the protein CASSPRGDSYNEQFF.

The V call is TRBV7-2, the J call TRBJ1-4; D is ambiguous. V was shortened by 5 bases and J by 8 bases, with 12 bases between the two germline ends. Germline V lookup: CDR1 SGHTA, CDR2 FQGNSA. The CDR3 consists of 13 residues. Here the CDR3 DNA reads TGTGCCAGCAGCCGAACTCTGGGCGAAAAACTGTTTTTT. It codes for CASSRTLGEKLFF.

This rearrangement joins TRBV7-9 to TRBJ2-1; 9 nucleotides line up with TRBD2. The V and J ends lost 1 base and 6 bases, in that order; junction bases with no gene match: 10. Germline CDR1 reads SEHNR; CDR2 reads FQNEAQ (reference sequence). The CDR3 loop spans 17 amino acids. CDR3 protein: CASSLVTAGGPSNEQFF. CDR3 coding DNA: TGTGCCAGCAGCTTAGTCACAGCGGGAGGTCCCTCCAATGAGCAGTTCTTC.

For the CDR3, the DNA is TGCGCCAGCAGCTTTTTCGGGACAGAGAATGAAAAACTGTTTTTT. Amino acid sequence: CASSFFGTENEKLFF. This chain joins TRBV5-1 and TRBJ1-4; TRBD1 matches at 7 bases. The CDR3 totals 15 residues. Germline loops: CDR1 SGHRS, CDR2 YFSETQ. V lost 2 bases and J lost 5; bases outside the gene matches: 6.

This chain uses TRBV7-2 with TRBJ1-1, with 8 bases that match TRBD1. The CDR3 extends over 16 amino acids. Germline CDR1 and CDR2: SGHTA and FQGNSA. Unmatched junction bases numbered 10, after V lost 3 bases and J lost 4 bases. The CDR3 nucleotides read TGTGCCAGCAGCTTTCAGACAGGGGTTGGGGGCACTGAAGCTTTCTTT. Translated, it gives CASSFQTGVGGTEAFF.

The chain uses TRBV9 and TRBJ2-4; D might be TRBD1 (6 bases). The germline CDR1 and CDR2 sequences are SGDLS and YYNGEE. The CDR3 consists of 14 residues. V was pared by 4 bases and J by 2 bases, with 10 bases between. Here the CDR3 DNA reads TGTGCCAGCAGCTCCGGACAGACCAAAAACATTCAGTACTTC. Its protein is CASSSGQTKNIQYF.

This chain uses TRBV7-2 with TRBJ1-1; D ambiguous. Germline loops: CDR1 SGHTA, CDR2 FQGNSA. V dropped 8 bases and J dropped 1 base, with 11 bases sitting between them. The CDR3 has 13 residues. The CDR3 loop is CASVAWANTEAFF. The CDR3 bases are TGTGCCAGCGTGGCGTGGGCGAACACTGAAGCTTTCTTT. Full variable domain (rest looked up from reference TRBV7-2 and TRBJ1-1): GAGVSQSPSNKVTEKGKDVELRCDPISGHTALYWYRQSLGQGLEFLIYFQGNSAPDKSGLPSDRFSAERTGGSVSTLTIQRTQQEDSAVYLCASVAWANTEAFFGQGTRLTVV.

A few counts support this clone. The sample holds other DNA sequences that translate to the same CDR3. V usage is TRBV30 and J usage is TRBJ2-3; TRBD2 matches 10 bases. Trimming took 5 bases from V and 4 from J; bases not matched to a gene: 3. Germline V CDR1 and CDR2: GTSNPN, SVGIG (reference sequence). CDR3 length equals 13 residues. The DNA for the CDR3 is TGTGCCTGGGGGCTAGCGGGAGCAGATACGCAGTATTTT. It yields the protein CAWGLAGADTQYF.

The count of this clone is one. V is TRBV30 and J is TRBJ1-5, with 7 bases fitting TRBD1. Unmatched junction bases numbered 7, after V lost 2 bases and J lost 0 bases. From germline, CDR1 is GTSNPN and CDR2 SVGIG (reference sequence). The CDR3 loop spans 16 amino acids. The CDR3 DNA is TGTGCCTGGAGTAACAGGGGCTCCAATAGCAATCAGCCCCAGCATTTT. Protein product: CAWSNRGSNSNQPQHF.